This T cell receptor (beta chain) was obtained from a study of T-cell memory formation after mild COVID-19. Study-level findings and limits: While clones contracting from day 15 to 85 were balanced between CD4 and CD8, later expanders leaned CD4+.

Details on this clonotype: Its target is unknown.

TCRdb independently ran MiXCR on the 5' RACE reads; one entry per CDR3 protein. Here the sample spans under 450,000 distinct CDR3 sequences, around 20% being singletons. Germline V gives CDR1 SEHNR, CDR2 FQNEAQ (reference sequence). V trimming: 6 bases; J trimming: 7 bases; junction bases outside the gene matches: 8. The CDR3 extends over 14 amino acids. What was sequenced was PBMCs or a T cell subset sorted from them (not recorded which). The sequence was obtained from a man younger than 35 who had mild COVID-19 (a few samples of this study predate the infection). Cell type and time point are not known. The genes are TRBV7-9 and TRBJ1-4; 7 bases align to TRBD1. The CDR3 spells CASRSDRASEKLFF. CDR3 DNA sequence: TGTGCCAGCAGGTCCGACAGGGCGTCTGAAAAACTGTTTTTT.